The rows below give T cell receptor beta chains drawn from one sample of a study of blood T cell repertoires in COVID-19. Clones were sequenced by immunoSEQ multiplex PCR, and TCRdb holds only the in-frame ones, with some missing. The table records about 64,000 clones, approximately 90% of them present only once. Input material: peripheral blood. Receptors were obtained from a woman of 80 years or more with active COVID-19. CDR3s include the opening cysteine and the closing phenylalanine or tryptophan. D genes are given only for firm matches. Expanded clones are given a class, and other clones once, few, many or no size at all.

CDR3 length | clone size | D gene | J gene | V gene | CDR3 DNA | CDR3 protein
13 | NA | NA | TRBJ2-5 | TRBV19 | TGTGCCAGTAGTGCGTGGGAGGAAGAGACCCAGTACTTC | CASSAWEEETQYF
12 | NA | NA | TRBJ1-1 | TRBV7-9 | TGTGCCAGCGTAGGAGAGGGAACATTGGCTTTCTTT | CASVGEGTLAFF
15 | NA | TRBD2 | TRBJ2-3 | TRBV9 | TGTGCCAGCAGCGTGCGCGGGGGATACACAGATACGCAGTATTTT | CASSVRGGYTDTQYF
14 | NA | NA | TRBJ2-3 | TRBV6-4 | TGTGCCAGCAGTGTGGAGGGGAGCACAGATACGCAGTATTTT | CASSVEGSTDTQYF
15 | once | NA | TRBJ1-5 | TRBV28 | TGTGCCAGCAGTTTCCCGACAGGCGGAGTTCAGCCCCAGCATTTT | CASSFPTGGVQPQHF
15 | once | TRBD1 | TRBJ2-5 | TRBV2 | TGTGCCAGCAGTGAACCACAGGGGGCATTTGAGACCCAGTACTTC | CASSEPQGAFETQYF
13 | NA | NA | TRBJ2-1 | TRBV5-1 | TGCGCCAGCAGCCAGAACGGGGAGGACACGCAGTTCTTC | CASSQNGEDTQFF
16 | NA | NA | TRBJ2-1 | TRBV10-2 | TGCGCCAGCAGGGCATCGCTAGCTTGGTCCTACAATGAGCAGTTCTTC | CASRASLAWSYNEQFF
16 | NA | TRBD1 | TRBJ2-3 | TRBV4-2 | TGTGCCAGCAGCGGGGACAGGGACGGTGGCACAGATACGCAGTATTTT | CASSGDRDGGTDTQYF
17 | once | TRBD1 | TRBJ1-3 | TRBV3-1/TRBV3-2 | TGTGCCAGCAGCCAAGGGACAGGGACCTTCTCTGGAAACACCATATATTTT | CASSQGTGTFSGNTIYF
13 | few | TRBD1 | TRBJ2-5 | TRBV12-3/TRBV12-4 | TGTGCCAGCAAAGGACAGGGCCAAGAGACCCAGTACTTC | CASKGQGQETQYF
15 | NA | NA | TRBJ2-4 | TRBV7-9 | TGTGCCAGCAGCTTGGGCGATCTAGCCAAAAACATTCAGTACTTC | CASSLGDLAKNIQYF
15 | NA | NA | TRBJ1-2 | TRBV6-1 | TGTGCCAGCAGTGACAGGCCTGGGGCCAACTATGGCTACACCTTC | CASSDRPGANYGYTF
16 | once | TRBD2 | TRBJ2-5 | TRBV9 | TGTGCCAGCAGCGTCTCAGCGGGAGGGGCGGAAGAGACCCAGTACTTC | CASSVSAGGAEETQYF
15 | NA | NA | TRBJ1-1 | TRBV7-8 | TGTGCCAGCAGCTTGGACACCGGGACAAACACTGAAGCTTTCTTT | CASSLDTGTNTEAFF
15 | NA | TRBD1 | TRBJ1-5 | TRBV2 | TGTGCCAGCAGTGAGCAGGGGGTGAGCAATCAGCCCCAGCATTTT | CASSEQGVSNQPQHF
15 | NA | NA | TRBJ2-4 | TRBV2 | TGTGCCAGCGCCCAGGGATTCGTAGCCAAAAACATTCAGTACTTC | CASAQGFVAKNIQYF
14 | NA | TRBD1 | TRBJ2-5 | TRBV19 | TGTGCCAGTAGTATAGAACAGGGGTATGAGACCCAGTACTTC | CASSIEQGYETQYF
15 | NA | NA | TRBJ1-4 | TRBV7-9 | TGTGCCAGCAGCCCCACCCGGGGAGTGGGGGAAAAACTGTTTTTT | CASSPTRGVGEKLFF
15 | NA | TRBD2 | TRBJ2-1 | TRBV29-1 | TGCAGCGTTCATTCCGCGGGAGGCGCCGGAATCGCGCAGTTCTTC | CSVHSAGGAGIAQFF
17 | few | TRBD1 | TRBJ2-2 | TRBV7-2 | TGTGCCAGCAGCCCTAGGACAGGGGGCGCTTTCGCCGGGGAGCTGTTTTTT | CASSPRTGGAFAGELFF
13 | NA | NA | TRBJ1-1 | TRBV13 | TGTGCCAGCAGCCAACATACCGTGACTGAAGCTTTCTTT | CASSQHTVTEAFF
13 | NA | TRBD1 | TRBJ2-7 | TRBV24-1 | TGTGCTACCGGGACAGGGGTGAGGGACGAGCAGTACTTC | CATGTGVRDEQYF
15 | NA | TRBD1 | TRBJ2-3 | TRBV15 | TGTGCCACCAGCCCGAGGGGACAGACCCCGGATACGCAGTATTTT | CATSPRGQTPDTQYF
13 | NA | NA | TRBJ1-2 | TRBV29-1 | TGCAGCGTCGGAAAGGGGCTGGACTATGGCTACACCTTC | CSVGKGLDYGYTF
15 | NA | TRBD1 | TRBJ2-1 | TRBV5-5 | TGTGCCAGCAGCGTCCGGGACAGCTCCTACAATGAGCAGTTCTTC | CASSVRDSSYNEQFF
19 | NA | TRBD1 | TRBJ1-5 | TRBV19 | TGTGCCAGCAGAGACCACCGGGACAGGGGATCAAGTGGCAATCAGCCCCAGCATTTT | CASRDHRDRGSSGNQPQHF
17 | NA | TRBD1 | TRBJ2-5 | TRBV3-1/TRBV3-2 | TGTGCCAGCAGCCAAGGCGGACAGGGAATGGTAGGGGAGACCCAGTACTTC | CASSQGGQGMVGETQYF
14 | NA | TRBD2 | TRBJ2-1 | TRBV27 | TGTGCCAGCAGAACTAGCGCTAACTACAATGAGCAGTTCTTC | CASRTSANYNEQFF
14 | NA | NA | TRBJ1-1 | TRBV5-1 | TGCGCCAGCAAACTCGAGGCCTCGGACACTGAAGCTTTCTTT | CASKLEASDTEAFF
15 | medium-sized | NA | TRBJ1-5 | TRBV5-8 | TGTGCCAGCAGCTTACGGACAGAGCAAGGTTGGCCCCAGCATTTT | CASSLRTEQGWPQHF
15 | NA | TRBD1 | TRBJ1-5 | TRBV25-1 | TGTGCCAGCAGTGGAATGACAGGGGAAAATCAGCCCCAGCATTTT | CASSGMTGENQPQHF
14 | NA | NA | TRBJ1-1 | TRBV6-6 | TGTGCCAGCAGTTACAGTCCGGGGGACACTGAAGCTTTCTTT | CASSYSPGDTEAFF
15 | NA | TRBD1 | TRBJ1-2 | TRBV4-1 | TGCGCCAGCAGCCCGATCTACAGGGGTGACTATGGCTACACCTTC | CASSPIYRGDYGYTF
16 | once | NA | TRBJ2-2 | TRBV5-4 | TGTGCCAGCAGCTTGCCGGGGGGCCCGAACACCGGGGAGCTGTTTTTT | CASSLPGGPNTGELFF
15 | NA | NA | TRBJ2-5 | TRBV5-6 | TGTGCCAGCAGCTTGGGTCGACGAGGGGGAGAGACCCAGTACTTC | CASSLGRRGGETQYF
14 | NA | TRBD2 | TRBJ2-2 | TRBV2 | TGTGCCAGCGGAATCGGGACTAGCGGCGGGGAGCTGTTTTTT | CASGIGTSGGELFF
14 | NA | TRBD1 | TRBJ1-4 | TRBV5-1 | TGCGCCAGCAGCTTACAGGGGGCAGATGAAAAACTGTTTTTT | CASSLQGADEKLFF
17 | NA | TRBD1 | TRBJ2-7 | TRBV7-6 | TGTGCCAGCAGCTTGGACACAGGGGCTCTAGTGGCCCGGGAGCAGTACTTC | CASSLDTGALVAREQYF
14 | NA | TRBD1 | TRBJ1-5 | TRBV29-1 | TGCAGCGTTGCCCAGACAGGGGGGAATCAGCCCCAGCATTTT | CSVAQTGGNQPQHF
15 | NA | TRBD1 | TRBJ2-1 | TRBV5-1 | TGCGCCAGCAGCCCGGCTGGGACAGTATACAATGAGCAGTTCTTC | CASSPAGTVYNEQFF